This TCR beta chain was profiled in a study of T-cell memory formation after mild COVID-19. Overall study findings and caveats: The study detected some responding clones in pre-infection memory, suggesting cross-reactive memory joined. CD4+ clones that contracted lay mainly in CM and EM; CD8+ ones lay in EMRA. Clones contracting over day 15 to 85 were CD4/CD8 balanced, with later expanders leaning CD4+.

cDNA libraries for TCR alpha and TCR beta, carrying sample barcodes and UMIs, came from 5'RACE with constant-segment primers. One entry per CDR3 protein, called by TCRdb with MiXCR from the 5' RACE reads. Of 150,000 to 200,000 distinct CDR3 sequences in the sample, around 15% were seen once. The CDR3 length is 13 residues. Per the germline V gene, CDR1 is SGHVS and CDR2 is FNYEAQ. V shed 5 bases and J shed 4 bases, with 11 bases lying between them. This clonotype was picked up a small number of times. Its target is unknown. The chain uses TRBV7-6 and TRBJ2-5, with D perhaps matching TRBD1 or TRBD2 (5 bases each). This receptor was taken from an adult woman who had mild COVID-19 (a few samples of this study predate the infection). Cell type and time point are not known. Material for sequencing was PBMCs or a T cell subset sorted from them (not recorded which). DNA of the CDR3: TGTGCCAGCAGCCTAATGAGGGGAGAGACCCAGTACTTC. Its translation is CASSLMRGETQYF.